Listed here are 2 T cell receptor beta chains from one sample, sequenced in a study of cytomegalovirus exposure and HLA in healthy donors. In the PCR, 60 Vbeta and 13 Jbeta primers were used. Some clones are missing from TCRdb's copy, which holds only in-frame ones; the method was immunoSEQ multiplex PCR. The table includes 250,000 to 300,000 clones, 85% to 95% detected once. The sequencing sample was made of PBMCs. Receptors were obtained from a girl aged 2-10 years in good health and CMV-seronegative.

The rearrangement joins TRBV10-1 to TRBJ2-1; 16 bases are shared with TRBD2. V lost 3 bases, J lost 3 bases, and 11 bases stayed unmatched. This CDR3 has 20 amino acids. Germline V gene lookup returns CDR1 WNHNN and CDR2 SYGVQD (reference sequence). CDR3 sequence: CASSDPGTSGRATIYNEQFF. CDR3 DNA: TGCGCCAGCAGTGATCCCGGGACTAGCGGGAGGGCCACGATCTACAATGAGCAGTTCTTC.

This clone was recorded only once. The chain recombines TRBV27 with TRBJ1-6, with D unclear. The germline gives CDR1 MNHEY, CDR2 SMNVEV (reference sequence). Trimming cost V 5 bases and J 0 bases, with 14 bases left between them. The length of the CDR3 is 17 residues. In nucleotides, the CDR3 is TGTGCCAGCAGTCTAGCCAGACATAGCTCCTATAATTCACCCCTCCACTTT. This translates into CASSLARHSSYNSPLHF.